The 31 T cell receptor beta chains presented below share a single source sample, sequenced in a study of T cells after yellow fever vaccination. TCRdb re-called the 5' RACE reads with MiXCR, one entry per CDR3 protein. The profile covers a few hundred thousand distinct CDR3 sequences, with 15% to 20% appearing a single time and more than 13% taken by the ten largest. The specimen was PBMCs, collected 15 days after the yellow fever booster vaccination. Receptors originate from a man aged 30 to 45 who received the YFV17D yellow fever vaccine.

Only a few counts were recorded for this clonotype. The V gene is TRBV11-2, the J gene TRBJ2-2, with 8 bases matching TRBD2. This CDR3 is built from 15 residues. Per germline, CDR1 SGHAT and CDR2 FQNNGV. V shed 5 bases and J 4 bases; nucleotides not matched to a gene: 6. The CDR3 protein is CASSLSGTGTGELFF. The CDR3, as DNA: TGTGCCAGCAGCCTTAGCGGGACGGGCACCGGGGAGCTGTTTTTT.

V usage is TRBV5-6 and J usage is TRBJ1-5; 7 bases line up with TRBD1. Germline loops: CDR1 SGHDT, CDR2 YYEEEE. V shed 0 bases, J shed 15 bases, and the junction held 9 bases outside the gene matches. This CDR3 contains 13 residues. The CDR3 DNA reads as TGTGCCAGCAGCTTGGCAGGGGGGCCACTCACGCATTTT. This gives the protein CASSLAGGPLTHF. Variable domain in full (rest from reference TRBV5-6 and TRBJ1-5): DAGVTQSPTHLIKTRGQQVTLRCSPKSGHDTVSWYQQALGQGPQFIFQYYEEEERQRGNFPDRFSGHQFPNYSSELNVNALLLGDSALYLCASSLAGGPLTHFGDGTRLSIL.

The gene calls are TRBV20-1 and TRBJ2-2; TRBD1 matches 7 bases. The CDR3 runs 14 residues. V shed 6 bases and J 5 bases; nucleotides not matched to a gene: 9. From germline, CDR1 is DFQATT and CDR2 SNEGSKA (reference sequence). The DNA for the CDR3 is TGCAGTGCGGGCAGACAGGGAAATACCGGGGAGCTGTTTTTT. Amino acid sequence: CSAGRQGNTGELFF.

The gene calls are TRBV30 and TRBJ2-5; D remains ambiguous. Germline V gives CDR1 GTSNPN, CDR2 SVGIG (reference sequence). Trimming took 2 bases from V and 3 from J, leaving 7 bases between them. This CDR3 region has 12 residues. CDR3 nucleotide sequence: TGTGCCTGGAGTCCTACCGAAGAGACCCAGTACTTC. Encoded protein: CAWSPTEETQYF.

The chain couples TRBV7-2 to TRBJ2-3; D remains unclear. Trimming removed 2 bases at V and 0 bases at J, with 9 bases between. This CDR3 comprises 15 residues. CDR1 is SGHTA and CDR2 is FQGNSA in the germline V gene. The CDR3 sequence: CASSLSTYSTDTQYF. For the CDR3, the DNA is TGTGCCAGCAGCTTAAGCACGTACAGCACAGATACGCAGTATTTT.

This clonotype has a handful of counts. The gene calls are TRBV24-1 and TRBJ1-5; D remains ambiguous. There are 14 residues in the CDR3. From germline, CDR1 is KGHDR and CDR2 SFDVKD. V was clipped by 3 bases and J by 6 bases, with 11 bases between them. The CDR3 is CATSDPGLGQPQHF. In nucleotides, the CDR3 is TGTGCCACCAGTGATCCGGGGTTGGGTCAGCCCCAGCATTTT.

The V call is TRBV12-3 or TRBV12-4, the J call TRBJ1-3; perhaps TRBD1 as D (5 bases). The V end lost 4 bases, the J end lost 7 bases, and 11 bases lay between the germline ends. CDR3 size: 13 residues. The CDR3 DNA is TGTGCCAGCAGTTCCCGGGGGTCGAACACCATATATTTT. It is translated as CASSSRGSNTIYF.

The chain couples TRBV21-1 to TRBJ2-7; the table's D call TRBD1 went unverified against the DNA. TRBV21-1 represents a pseudogene. CDR3 size: 15 residues. Here the CDR3 reads CASSKGPGVLYEQYF. Written as DNA, the CDR3 is TGTGCCAGCAGCAAAGGGCCCGGGGTTTTGTACGAGCAGTACTTC.

This clonotype turned up a few times. The chain employs TRBV14 and TRBJ2-1, with D possibly matching TRBD1 (6 bases). Germline CDR1 reads SGHDN; CDR2 reads FVKESK. V was shortened by 2 bases and J by 5 bases, with 13 bases between the two germline ends. CDR3 length: 15 residues. The CDR3 coding sequence is TGTGCCAGCAGCCAATGGGCAGGGGCGAACAATGAGCAGTTCTTC. It yields the protein CASSQWAGANNEQFF.

The sample holds a few counts of this clonotype. The gene calls are TRBV7-2 and TRBJ2-2, with TRBD2 matching 7 bases. This CDR3 region has 15 residues. V lost 8 bases to trimming and J lost 1 base; unmatched junction nucleotides: 7. Germline lookup yields CDR1 SGHTA and CDR2 FQGNSA. DNA of the CDR3: TGTGCCAGCCGGCGGGGGAATCAGAACACCGGGGAGCTGTTTTTT. It translates to CASRRGNQNTGELFF.

The J gene is TRBJ2-5, the V gene TRBV28; perhaps TRBD1 as D (5 bases). Trimming pared 3 bases from V and 4 bases from J, leaving 15 bases between. The CDR3 is 15 residues long. CDR1 and CDR2 (germline): MDHEN, SYDVKM. As DNA, the CDR3 is TGTGCCAGCAGTTTCTCGTCAGGGAAAAGAGAGACCCAGTACTTC. Translated: CASSFSSGKRETQYF.

The chain is built from TRBV20-1 and TRBJ1-1; 10 bases map to TRBD1. CDR1 and CDR2 (germline): DFQATT, SNEGSKA (reference sequence). V gave up 6 bases and J gave up 3 bases; unmatched junction bases: 13. The CDR3 runs 16 residues. CDR3 bases: TGCAGTGCCATTCGGACAGGGGGGCGTAGGGACACTGAAGCTTTCTTT. Amino acid sequence: CSAIRTGGRRDTEAFF.

In its sample, this clonotype was seen a few times. This chain's CDR3 is CASSLALSEEKLFF. The CDR3 DNA reads TGTGCCAGCAGCTTAGCCCTATCTGAAGAAAAACTGTTTTTT. This sequence joins TRBV11-2 and TRBJ1-4, with D unresolved. The CDR3 is 14 residues long. The V gene's germline CDR1 is SGHAT and CDR2 FQNNGV. Trimming left V 1 base short and J 8 bases short, with 11 bases between.

This clonotype was counted many times. The V gene is TRBV10-3, the J gene TRBJ2-1, with 10 nucleotides matching TRBD1. Germline CDR1 reads ENHRY; CDR2 reads SYGVKD. The CDR3 runs 13 residues. The CDR3 DNA sequence: TGTGCAAAGCCGGGACAGGGGTCGGCTGAGCAGTTCTTC. Translated: CAKPGQGSAEQFF.

The rearrangement joins TRBV15 to TRBJ1-1; D is unresolved. Germline CDR1 and CDR2: LNHNV and YYDKDF (reference sequence). The length of the CDR3 is 13 residues. V lost 5 bases, J lost 1 base, and 8 bases lay in between. The CDR3 protein is CATSSQTNTEAFF. The DNA for the CDR3 is TGTGCCACCAGCTCTCAAACGAACACTGAAGCTTTCTTT.

This clonotype was seen more than once but under ten times. The CDR3 protein is CSARESSGSRNEQFF. CDR3 DNA: TGCAGTGCTAGAGAATCAAGCGGGAGTCGAAATGAGCAGTTCTTC. This sequence joins TRBV20-1 and TRBJ2-1; 8 positions agree with TRBD2. Looked up from germline, CDR1 is DFQATT and CDR2 is SNEGSKA (reference sequence). There are 15 residues in the CDR3. V shed 0 bases, J shed 7 bases, and the junction held 8 bases outside the gene matches.

This clonotype has a handful of counts. The chain has TRBV28 and TRBJ2-7; TRBD1 matches at 10 bases. With 8 bases clipped from V and 13 bases from J, the junction kept 14 bases outside the gene matches. This CDR3 has 13 residues. The germline CDR1 and CDR2 sequences are MDHEN and SYDVKM. CDR3 in amino acids: CASRTGGEAGSYF. The CDR3 DNA reads TGTGCCAGCCGGACAGGGGGTGAGGCGGGGTCCTACTTC.

This clonotype showed up just a few times. J is TRBJ2-7 and V is TRBV7-9, with TRBD1 matching 8 bases. The CDR3 covers 15 residues. Germline V gene data show CDR1 as SEHNR and CDR2 as FQNEAQ (reference sequence). J lost 1 base, V lost 5 bases, and 7 bases had no gene match. DNA for the CDR3: TGTGCCAGCAGCCGGACAGGGACCCGGTCCTACGAGCAGTACTTC. Its protein is CASSRTGTRSYEQYF.

This clonotype came up a few times. CDR3 DNA sequence: TGTGCCAGCAAATGGGGGGGGGCTGGAGAGACCCAGTACTTC. Amino acid sequence: CASKWGGAGETQYF. The J gene is TRBJ2-5, the V gene TRBV6-5, with D possibly being TRBD2 (7 bases). The CDR3 spans 14 residues. Germline CDR1 MNHEY, CDR2 SVGAGI. Deletions cut 7 bases from V and 4 bases from J, with 16 bases between.

V and J are TRBV25-1 and TRBJ2-7; 11 nucleotides align to TRBD1. In germline, CDR1 is MGHDK, CDR2 SYGVNS. This CDR3 region has 16 residues. With 3 bases clipped from V and 3 bases from J, the junction kept 7 bases outside the gene matches. Here the CDR3 DNA reads TGTGCCAGCAGTGACCAAGGGACAGGGGGAGGCTACGAGCAGTACTTC. Protein sequence: CASSDQGTGGGYEQYF.

The CDR3 coding sequence is TGCGCCAGCAGGGGACAGACCTACGAGCAGTACTTC. Translation: CASRGQTYEQYF. The chain employs TRBV5-1 and TRBJ2-7; 7 nucleotides agree with TRBD1. V dropped 5 bases and J dropped 2; count of bases not matched to a gene: 1. This CDR3 spans 12 amino acids. The germline gives CDR1 SGHRS, CDR2 YFSETQ. The full variable domain, rest sourced from reference TRBV5-1 and TRBJ2-7, is KAGVTQTPRYLIKTRGQQVTLSCSPISGHRSVSWYQQTPGQGLQFLFEYFSETQRNKGNFPGRFSGRQFSNSRSEMNVSTLELGDSALYLCASRGQTYEQYFGPGTRLTVT.

The chain combines TRBV6-5 with TRBJ2-7, with D uncertain. The V end lost 2 bases, the J end lost 3 bases, and 8 bases lay between the germline ends. CDR1 MNHEY and CDR2 SVGAGI come from the germline V gene. The CDR3 totals 13 residues. The CDR3 reads CASSYTIYYEQYF. The CDR3 nucleotides read TGTGCCAGCAGTTACACTATATACTACGAGCAGTACTTC.

V gene TRBV6-2 or TRBV6-3 combines with J gene TRBJ2-5, with D perhaps matching TRBD1 or TRBD2 (5 bases each). CDR1 and CDR2 from the germline V gene are MNHEY and SVGEGT. Trimming pared 2 bases from V and 7 bases from J, leaving 20 bases between. The CDR3 has 16 residues. DNA of the CDR3: TGTGCCAGCAGTTACACTATCGGGACGTCCGAAAGGACCCAGTACTTC. Amino acid sequence: CASSYTIGTSERTQYF.

The chain links TRBV27 to TRBJ1-5, with TRBD1 as a possible D gene (5 bases). CDR3 length: 16 residues. Trimming took 3 bases from V and 5 from J, leaving 17 bases between them. Germline V CDR1 and CDR2: MNHEY, SMNVEV (reference sequence). CDR3 sequence: CASSFRGSDLYQPQHF. The CDR3 nucleotides are TGTGCCAGCAGTTTTCGGGGGTCGGACTTATATCAGCCCCAGCATTTT.

The CDR3 spells CASSRGGQASYEQYF. CDR3 sequence (DNA): TGTGCCAGCAGCCGGGGGGGGCAGGCGTCGTACGAGCAGTACTTC. The rearrangement uses TRBV7-2 and TRBJ2-7, with 8 bases matching TRBD2. The CDR3 length is 15 residues. V gave up 5 bases and J gave up 4 bases; unmatched junction bases: 10. Germline assignment: CDR1 SGHTA and CDR2 FQGNSA.

The CDR3 reads CVSVGSYNEQFF. The CDR3 DNA is TGTGTGAGTGTCGGCTCCTACAATGAGCAGTTCTTC. The chain carries TRBV19 and TRBJ2-1; no firm D call. In germline, CDR1 is LNHDA, CDR2 SQIVND (reference sequence). There are 12 residues in the CDR3.

This clonotype was observed a few times. The CDR3 DNA sequence: TGTGCCAGCAGCCCCAGGGTTGGGAACTATGGCTACACCTTC. Residues: CASSPRVGNYGYTF. This chain joins TRBV7-9 and TRBJ1-2; TRBD1 might be the D (5 bases). CDR3 length: 14 amino acids. Germline CDR1 SEHNR, CDR2 FQNEAQ (reference sequence). The V gene lost 5 bases and the J gene lost 2 bases, with 12 bases spanning the gap.

This clonotype has just one count. This sequence joins TRBV4-2 and TRBJ1-2, with D hard to call. CDR3 length: 14 amino acids. V was cut by 4 bases and J by 4 bases, with 13 bases left in between. Germline V gene sequence: CDR1 LGHNA, CDR2 YNFKEQ. The CDR3 spells CASSLEEEFYGYTF. The CDR3 DNA reads as TGTGCCAGCAGCCTCGAGGAGGAGTTCTATGGCTACACCTTC.

This clonotype was seen ten or more times. J is TRBJ2-3 and V is TRBV29-1; 7 bases are a match to TRBD1. The CDR3 is made up of 11 amino acids. Germline V gives CDR1 SQVTM, CDR2 ANQGSEA. V trimming: 6 bases; J trimming: 12 bases; junction bases outside the gene matches: 9. The CDR3 loop reads CSVGTEFRQYF. The CDR3 nucleotides read TGCAGCGTGGGGACAGAGTTCCGTCAGTATTTT.

In this sample, this clonotype turned up a few times. The chain combines TRBV29-1 with TRBJ2-7; TRBD2 agrees at 9 bases. The germline V gene encodes CDR1 SQVTM and CDR2 ANQGSEA. This CDR3 has 14 residues. V was pared by 4 bases and J by 7 bases, with 11 bases of the junction left unmatched. CDR3: CSVVSGRGVDEQYF. CDR3 nucleotide sequence: TGCAGCGTTGTTAGCGGGAGAGGGGTAGATGAGCAGTACTTC.

There are a few counts of this clonotype. The chain has TRBV14 and TRBJ2-7; 9 bases fit TRBD2. V shed 5 bases, J shed 2 bases, and the junction held 7 bases outside the gene matches. Germline CDR1 is SGHDN and CDR2 is FVKESK. This CDR3 has 15 amino acids. The CDR3 loop is CASSAASGMTYEQYF. The CDR3 nucleotides are TGTGCCAGCAGCGCCGCTAGCGGGATGACCTACGAGCAGTACTTC.